The present entry profiles one T cell receptor (beta chain) with its context. Its antigen is not identified. Trimming cost V 3 bases and J 2 bases; bases outside gene matches: 8. The CDR3 consists of 17 residues. In germline, CDR1 is SGHNT, CDR2 YYREEE (reference sequence). These data come from a study of cytomegalovirus exposure and HLA in healthy donors. Whole-study context: An early release of data contained tens of millions of unique TCRs, which came from HLA-typed donors.

The study ran its PCR with 60 Vbeta and 13 Jbeta primers. Using immunoSEQ multiplex PCR, the repertoire was profiled, and TCRdb retains in-frame clones only, with some absent. The repertoire holds more than 150,000 clones, with around 83% as singletons. General observations from the study: In a later analysis, parvovirus B19, influenza, CMV and Epstein-Barr virus appeared linked to several top co-occurrence clusters. Donors were assumed by presence/absence analyses to have roughly uniform sequencing depth. Confirmation was obtained in vitro that a few CMV-associated chains are specific for CMV antigens.

The sample was PBMCs. The chain uses TRBV5-4 and TRBJ2-6; 7 bases fit TRBD2. This sequence was found in a man aged 50-60 years in good health and CMV-seronegative. The CDR3 nucleotides are TGTGCCAGCAGCTCGTTTGGGGCGGGGGCTGGGGCCAACGTCCTGACTTTC. This sequence encodes CASSSFGAGAGANVLTF.